One sample yielded the 20 T cell receptor beta chains listed below, sequenced in a study of cytomegalovirus exposure and HLA in healthy donors. PCR involved 60 Vbeta and 13 Jbeta primers. The method was immunoSEQ multiplex PCR; TCRdb's version includes in-frame clones alone and lacks a portion of them. The top ten hold 2.5% to 4% of the sample, which has some 130,000 clones, approximately 80% seen once. The sequenced material came from PBMCs. These receptors all stem from a man in his forties or fifties in good health and CMV-seronegative.

The chain has TRBV5-6 and TRBJ1-3; D remains unclear. The germline gives CDR1 SGHDT, CDR2 YYEEEE. This CDR3 spans 14 amino acids. Trimming took off 2 bases at V and 0 bases at J, with 6 bases between the two ends. The CDR3 spells CASSLGSSGNTIYF. Written as DNA, the CDR3 is TGTGCCAGCAGCTTAGGGAGCTCTGGAAACACCATATATTTT.

V usage is TRBV27 and J usage is TRBJ2-7, with D uncertain. The V and J ends lost 4 bases and 9 bases respectively, with 10 bases between them. The germline V gene encodes CDR1 MNHEY and CDR2 SMNVEV (reference sequence). The CDR3 is made up of 11 amino acids. The CDR3 is CASSYHLRQYF. DNA for the CDR3: TGTGCCAGCAGTTACCACCTACGGCAGTACTTC.

The chain is built from TRBV18 and TRBJ2-6; 8 nucleotides agree with TRBD1. With V trimmed by 4 bases and J by 0 bases, 2 bases remained unmatched. CDR1 is KGHSH and CDR2 is LQKENI in the germline V gene. The CDR3 totals 16 residues. CDR3: CASSRTGSSGANVLTF. CDR3 in DNA: TGTGCCAGCTCACGGACAGGGTCCTCTGGGGCCAACGTCCTGACTTTC.

The genes are TRBV7-9 and TRBJ2-7; D might be TRBD2 (6 bases). The CDR3 has 17 residues. V was pared by 3 bases and J by 4 bases, with 22 bases between. Germline CDR1 reads SEHNR; CDR2 reads FQNEAQ (reference sequence). The CDR3 protein is CASSFTHGGRQVYEQYF. The CDR3 nucleotides read TGTGCCAGCAGCTTTACCCATGGAGGGCGCCAGGTTTACGAGCAGTACTTC.

The rearrangement joins TRBV29-1 to TRBJ2-3; 7 nucleotides match TRBD2. Per germline, CDR1 SQVTM and CDR2 ANQGSEA. The trim removed 4 bases at V and 3 bases at J, leaving 7 bases unmatched. The CDR3 loop spans 14 amino acids. The CDR3 coding sequence is TGCAGCGTTGTGAGCGGGGTGGGGACAGATACGCAGTATTTT. This encodes CSVVSGVGTDTQYF.

The gene calls are TRBV4-1 and TRBJ1-6; 11 bases line up with TRBD1. Per the germline V gene, CDR1 is MGHRA and CDR2 is YSYEKL. The CDR3 has 17 residues. J was trimmed by 9 bases and V by 1 base; bases with no gene match: 8. CDR3 sequence: CASSQGGQGALFSPLHF. In nucleotides, the CDR3 is TGCGCCAGCAGCCAAGGAGGACAGGGGGCCTTATTTTCACCCCTCCACTTT.

The chain has TRBV30 and TRBJ1-2; 8 bases map to TRBD1. Germline V gene data show CDR1 as GTSNPN and CDR2 as SVGIG (reference sequence). CDR3 length: 14 residues. V was pared by 0 bases and J by 6 bases, with 6 bases of the junction left unmatched. The CDR3 sequence is CAWSVMSGGHGYTF. The CDR3 DNA follows: TGTGCCTGGAGTGTTATGTCAGGGGGCCATGGCTACACCTTC.

The chain recombines TRBV5-6 with TRBJ2-1; TRBD2 matches at 13 bases. The ends lost 4 bases at V and 10 bases at J; junction bases unmatched: 8. CDR3 length: 15 residues. Germline loops: CDR1 SGHDT, CDR2 YYEEEE. Written as DNA, the CDR3 is TGTGCCAGCAGCCCAACTAGCGGGGGGGCCGGGGAGCAGTTCTTC. Encoded protein: CASSPTSGGAGEQFF. Full variable domain (missing parts from reference TRBV5-6 and TRBJ2-1): DAGVTQSPTHLIKTRGQQVTLRCSPKSGHDTVSWYQQALGQGPQFIFQYYEEEERQRGNFPDRFSGHQFPNYSSELNVNALLLGDSALYLCASSPTSGGAGEQFFGPGTRLTVL.

V gene TRBV7-3 combines with J gene TRBJ2-2; a weak D match, TRBD1 (6 bases). Germline loops: CDR1 SGHTA, CDR2 FQGTGA. There are 16 residues in the CDR3. Trimming pared 1 base from V and 3 bases from J, leaving 12 bases between. Here the CDR3 DNA reads TGTGCCAGCAGCTTAATCGCAGGGGCGTACACCGGGGAGCTGTTTTTT. Protein product: CASSLIAGAYTGELFF. The entire variable domain, with the rest obtained from reference TRBV7-3 and TRBJ2-2, is as follows: GAGVSQTPSNKVTEKGKYVELRCDPISGHTALYWYRQSLGQGPEFLIYFQGTGAADDSGLPNDRFFAVRPEGSVSTLKIQRTERGDSAVYLCASSLIAGAYTGELFFGEGSRLTVL.

This chain joins TRBV21-1 and TRBJ2-5; TRBD2 was called by the table and not checked on the DNA. Judging by the DNA end, TRBJ2-7 fits better; the J call may be wrong. TRBV21-1 is listed as a pseudogene. The CDR3 consists of 16 residues. The CDR3 nucleotides read TGTGCCAGCAGCAAAGTATGGGTAAGGAGAGCCTACGAGCAGTACTTC. Translating gives CASSKVWVRRAYEQYF.

V is TRBV19 and J is TRBJ2-5; maybe TRBD2 (5 bases). This CDR3 contains 14 residues. Germline assignment: CDR1 LNHDA and CDR2 SQIVND (reference sequence). The ends were cut back, 5 bases at V and 5 bases at J, with 15 bases in the middle. The CDR3 DNA reads TGTGCCAGTAGTGCCGGAGGCGGATCGGAGACCCAGTACTTC. Amino acid sequence: CASSAGGGSETQYF. Complete variable domain (other parts from reference TRBV19 and TRBJ2-5): DGGITQSPKYLFRKEGQNVTLSCEQNLNHDAMYWYRQDPGQGLRLIYYSQIVNDFQKGDIAEGYSVSREKKESFPLTVTSAQKNPTAFYLCASSAGGGSETQYFGPGTRLLVL.

The V call is TRBV11-3, the J call TRBJ1-1; D possibly corresponds to TRBD1 (5 bases). V gave up 1 base and J gave up 3 bases, with 9 bases separating them. Germline values: CDR1 SGHNT, CDR2 YENEEA. The CDR3 is made up of 14 amino acids. The CDR3 sequence: CASSLGRGDTEAFF. The CDR3 DNA reads as TGTGCCAGCAGCTTAGGGCGGGGGGACACTGAAGCTTTCTTT.

This clone was counted a single time. The chain couples TRBV4-1 to TRBJ2-7; D is perhaps TRBD2 (6 bases). V lost 0 bases, J lost 4 bases, and 19 bases lay in between. The germline V gene encodes CDR1 MGHRA and CDR2 YSYEKL. There are 17 residues in the CDR3. The CDR3 DNA reads as TGCGCCAGCAGCCAAGATCTAGGCGGGATAGTGATGTACGAGCAGTACTTC. Its protein product is CASSQDLGGIVMYEQYF.

The genes are TRBV5-4 and TRBJ2-3; D is possibly TRBD2 (5 bases). The CDR3 spans 15 residues. Trimming left V 0 bases short and J 5 bases short, with 13 bases between. Per germline, CDR1 SGHNT and CDR2 YYREEE (reference sequence). The CDR3 protein is CASSLGPLGRDTQYF. The DNA of the CDR3 is TGTGCCAGCAGCTTGGGTCCTCTGGGGAGAGATACGCAGTATTTT. The whole variable domain, remainder taken from reference TRBV5-4 and TRBJ2-3, is ETGVTQSPTHLIKTRGQQVTLRCSSQSGHNTVSWYQQALGQGPQFIFQYYREEENGRGNFPPRFSGLQFPNYSSELNVNALELDDSALYLCASSLGPLGRDTQYFGPGTRLTVL.

The chain combines TRBV6-6 with TRBJ2-5; D is uncertain. CDR1 is MNHNY, CDR2 SVGAGI, per germline (reference sequence). Trimming pared 5 bases from V and 5 bases from J, leaving 15 bases between. This CDR3 has 14 residues. The CDR3 bases are TGTGCCAGCAGTAACCGGGTCCCTGAGGAGACCCAGTACTTC. Encoded protein: CASSNRVPEETQYF.

V and J are TRBV5-6 and TRBJ1-2; D is perhaps TRBD1 (6 bases). With 1 base removed from V and 3 bases from J, the gap between germline ends came to 19 bases. Per germline, CDR1 SGHDT and CDR2 YYEEEE. The length of the CDR3 is 17 residues. CDR3 sequence (DNA): TGTGCCAGCAGCTTGTTCTGGGGGCGGATTGATGACTATGGCTACACCTTC. As protein: CASSLFWGRIDDYGYTF.

The rearrangement links TRBV27 to TRBJ2-1; 7 bases match TRBD2. CDR1 MNHEY and CDR2 SMNVEV come from the germline V gene (reference sequence). Unmatched junction bases numbered 6, after V lost 10 bases and J lost 0 bases. This CDR3 has 14 amino acids. The CDR3 coding sequence is TGTGCCACTTACCGCGGGAGCTCCTACAATGAGCAGTTCTTC. This sequence encodes CATYRGSSYNEQFF.

The rearrangement links TRBV5-1 to TRBJ1-4; 8 bases match TRBD1. The CDR3 covers 15 residues. Trimming took 1 base from V and 6 from J; bases not matched to a gene: 5. Germline-derived CDR1 and CDR2 are SGHRS and YFSETQ. The CDR3 protein is CASSLQTGDDEKLFF. The CDR3 DNA follows: TGCGCCAGCAGCTTGCAGACAGGGGATGATGAAAAACTGTTTTTT.

The chain has TRBV5-6 and TRBJ2-5, with TRBD1 as a possible D gene (6 bases). The CDR3 sequence is 14 residues long. Deletions cut 2 bases from V and 7 bases from J, with 15 bases between. The V gene's germline CDR1 is SGHDT and CDR2 YYEEEE. The CDR3 here is CASSLQGFRGTQYF. CDR3 DNA: TGTGCCAGCAGCTTACAGGGTTTCCGAGGGACCCAGTACTTC.

The chain carries TRBV9 and TRBJ2-5; 7 nucleotides align to TRBD1. After removal of 2 bases from V and 4 bases from J, the junction contained 8 bases not matched to a gene. The CDR3 has 15 amino acids. From germline, CDR1 is SGDLS and CDR2 YYNGEE. The CDR3 region is CASSVSDRASETQYF. The CDR3, as DNA: TGTGCCAGCAGCGTTTCCGACAGGGCCTCAGAGACCCAGTACTTC.